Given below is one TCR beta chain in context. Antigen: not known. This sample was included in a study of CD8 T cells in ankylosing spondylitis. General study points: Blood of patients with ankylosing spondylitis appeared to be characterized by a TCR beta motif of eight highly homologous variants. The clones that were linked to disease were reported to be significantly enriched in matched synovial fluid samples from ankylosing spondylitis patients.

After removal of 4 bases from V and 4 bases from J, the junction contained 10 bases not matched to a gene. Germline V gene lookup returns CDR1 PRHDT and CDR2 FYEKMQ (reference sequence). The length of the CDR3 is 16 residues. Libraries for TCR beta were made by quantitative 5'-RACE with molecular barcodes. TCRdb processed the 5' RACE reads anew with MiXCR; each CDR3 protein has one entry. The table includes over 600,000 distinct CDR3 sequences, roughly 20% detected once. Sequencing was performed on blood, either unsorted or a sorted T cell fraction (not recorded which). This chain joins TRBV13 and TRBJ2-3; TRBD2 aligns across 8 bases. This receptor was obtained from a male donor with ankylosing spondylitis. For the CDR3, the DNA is TGTGCCAGCAGCTCCGCGGGGGGCCCCTTCTCAGATACGCAGTATTTT. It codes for CASSSAGGPFSDTQYF.